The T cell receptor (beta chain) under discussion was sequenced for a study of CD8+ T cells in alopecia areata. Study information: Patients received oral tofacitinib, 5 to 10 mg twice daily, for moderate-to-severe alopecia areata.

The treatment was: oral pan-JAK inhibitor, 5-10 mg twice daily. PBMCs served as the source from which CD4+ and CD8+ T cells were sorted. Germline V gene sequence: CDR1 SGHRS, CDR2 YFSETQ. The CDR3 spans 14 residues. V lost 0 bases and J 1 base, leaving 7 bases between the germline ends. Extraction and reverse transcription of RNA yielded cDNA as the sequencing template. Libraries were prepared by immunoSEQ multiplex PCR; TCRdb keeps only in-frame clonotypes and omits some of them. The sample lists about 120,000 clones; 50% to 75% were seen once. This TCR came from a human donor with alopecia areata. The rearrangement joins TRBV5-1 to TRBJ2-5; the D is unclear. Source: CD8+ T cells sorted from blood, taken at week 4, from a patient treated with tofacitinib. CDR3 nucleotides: TGCGCCAGCAGCTTGGTGCAGAGCCAAGAGACCCAGTACTTC. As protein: CASSLVQSQETQYF.